This is a list of T cell receptor beta chains from one sample in a study of T-cell memory formation after mild COVID-19. MiXCR, applied by TCRdb to the 5' RACE reads, yields one record per CDR3 protein. The sample shows about 360,000 distinct CDR3 sequences, 14% of them seen only once. Sequenced sample: PBMCs or a T cell subset sorted from them (not recorded which). Source of these receptors: a man younger than 35 who had mild COVID-19 (a few samples of this study predate the infection). Cell type and time point are not known. Both conserved end residues are part of each CDR3. Fields, in order: V gene, clone size, J gene, D gene, CDR3 protein, CDR3 DNA. D genes are given only for firm matches. Clone size is stated in some rows and not others, as once, few, many or a class when expanded.

V: TRBV20-1
size: -
J: TRBJ2-7
D: TRBD2
CDR3: CSARDGAGRGDEQYF
DNA: TGCAGTGCTAGAGACGGAGCAGGGCGGGGGGACGAGCAGTACTTC

V: TRBV20-1
size: -
J: TRBJ1-3
D: TRBD1
CDR3: CSARGTAGNTIYF
DNA: TGCAGTGCAAGGGGGACAGCTGGAAACACCATATATTTT

V: TRBV6-5
size: -
J: TRBJ2-7
D: TRBD1
CDR3: CASSTQTGIYDEQYF
DNA: TGTGCCAGCAGTACCCAGACAGGGATTTATGACGAGCAGTACTTC

V: TRBV7-9
size: -
J: TRBJ1-2
D: TRBD1
CDR3: CASSPQGGVTF
DNA: TGTGCCAGCAGCCCCCAGGGGGGCGTCACCTTC

V: TRBV4-3
size: few
J: TRBJ1-1
D: TRBD1
CDR3: CASSQQDRGGNTEAFF
DNA: TGCGCCAGCAGCCAACAGGACAGGGGGGGGAACACTGAAGCTTTCTTT

V: TRBV27
size: -
J: TRBJ2-5
D: -
CDR3: CAISSLGVETQYF
DNA: TGTGCCATCAGTTCGCTTGGGGTAGAGACCCAGTACTTC

V: TRBV2
size: few
J: TRBJ2-4
D: TRBD2
CDR3: CASTGGGPSAKNIQYF
DNA: TGTGCCAGCACCGGCGGGGGACCCTCAGCCAAAAACATTCAGTACTTC

V: TRBV29-1
size: -
J: TRBJ2-1
D: TRBD1
CDR3: CSVLPGGQGTEQFF
DNA: TGCAGCGTTCTTCCCGGGGGACAGGGAACTGAGCAGTTCTTC

V: TRBV4-3
size: once
J: TRBJ2-7
D: -
CDR3: CASSQDRRRGPFSYEQYF
DNA: TGCGCCAGCAGCCAAGATCGAAGGCGGGGGCCCTTCTCCTACGAGCAGTACTTC

V: TRBV5-5
size: few
J: TRBJ2-2
D: TRBD1
CDR3: CASSPDRGLNTGELFF
DNA: TGTGCCAGCAGCCCCGACAGGGGTCTAAACACCGGGGAGCTGTTTTTT

V: TRBV10-3
size: many
J: TRBJ2-7
D: -
CDR3: CAIRTGTGTYEQYF
DNA: TGTGCCATCAGAACCGGGACGGGGACCTACGAGCAGTACTTC

V: TRBV19
size: -
J: TRBJ2-7
D: TRBD2
CDR3: CASSMGLAGAVYEQYF
DNA: TGTGCCAGTAGTATGGGACTAGCGGGAGCGGTTTACGAGCAGTACTTC

V: TRBV5-1
size: many
J: TRBJ2-1
D: TRBD2
CDR3: CASSYPSGGAVVGEQFF
DNA: TGCGCCAGCAGCTACCCTAGCGGGGGGGCCGTGGTCGGTGAGCAGTTCTTC

V: TRBV6-6
size: -
J: TRBJ2-7
D: -
CDR3: CASSYLTTARPGQYF
DNA: TGTGCCAGCAGTTACCTCACGACAGCCCGCCCCGGGCAGTACTTC

V: TRBV28
size: -
J: TRBJ1-1
D: -
CDR3: CASSSPGRGRTTEAFF
DNA: TGTGCCAGCAGTTCCCCGGGACGGGGGCGGACCACTGAAGCTTTCTTT

V: TRBV5-6
size: few
J: TRBJ2-3
D: -
CDR3: CASGYTDTQYF
DNA: TGTGCCAGCGGGTACACAGATACGCAGTATTTT

V: TRBV5-5
size: -
J: TRBJ1-2
D: -
CDR3: CASSQITGRDGYTF
DNA: TGTGCCAGCAGCCAAATCACAGGAAGGGATGGCTACACCTTC

V: TRBV7-9
size: many
J: TRBJ1-4
D: -
CDR3: CASSLAHPFATNEKLFF
DNA: TGTGCCAGCAGCTTAGCGCACCCTTTTGCAACTAATGAAAAACTGTTTTTT

V: TRBV7-2
size: -
J: TRBJ1-2
D: -
CDR3: CASSLGGFLGYGYTF
DNA: TGTGCCAGCAGCTTGGGGGGATTTTTGGGTTATGGCTACACCTTC

V: TRBV4-3
size: few
J: TRBJ2-4
D: TRBD2
CDR3: CASSSTSSGGAKNIQYF
DNA: TGCGCCAGCAGCTCCACCTCTAGCGGGGGAGCCAAAAACATTCAGTACTTC

V: TRBV5-1
size: few
J: TRBJ2-1
D: TRBD1
CDR3: CASSRDREESYNEQFF
DNA: TGCGCCAGCAGCAGGGACAGGGAGGAATCCTACAATGAGCAGTTCTTC

V: TRBV5-1
size: many
J: TRBJ2-7
D: -
CDR3: CASSFSLSYEQYF
DNA: TGCGCCAGCAGCTTTAGTCTGAGCTACGAGCAGTACTTC

V: TRBV5-1
size: -
J: TRBJ1-1
D: TRBD1
CDR3: CASRQDRQTEAFF
DNA: TGCGCCAGCAGACAGGACAGGCAGACTGAAGCTTTCTTT

V: TRBV20-1
size: -
J: TRBJ1-2
D: -
CDR3: CSAREDFYGYTF
DNA: TGCAGTGCTAGAGAGGATTTCTATGGCTACACCTTC

V: TRBV29-1
size: -
J: TRBJ2-3
D: TRBD2
CDR3: CSVEDPGASGNRVTDTQYF
DNA: TGCAGCGTTGAAGACCCCGGGGCTAGCGGAAATAGAGTCACAGATACGCAGTATTTT

V: TRBV7-8
size: many
J: TRBJ2-5
D: TRBD1
CDR3: CASSLDRAETQYF
DNA: TGTGCCAGCAGCTTGGACAGGGCAGAGACCCAGTACTTC

V: TRBV7-2
size: few
J: TRBJ2-3
D: -
CDR3: CASSPPGGNTQYF
DNA: TGTGCCAGCAGCCCCCCCGGTGGGAATACGCAGTATTTT

V: TRBV7-2
size: few
J: TRBJ1-2
D: TRBD1
CDR3: CASSFGQGGSYGYTF
DNA: TGTGCCAGCAGCTTCGGACAGGGGGGAAGCTATGGCTACACCTTC

V: TRBV6-2/TRBV6-3
size: -
J: TRBJ2-7
D: -
CDR3: CASSYSRTEGPYEQYF
DNA: TGTGCCAGCAGTTACTCGCGAACAGAAGGCCCCTACGAGCAGTACTTC

V: TRBV7-3
size: -
J: TRBJ2-7
D: TRBD1
CDR3: CASSSSTGGEQYF
DNA: TGTGCCAGCAGCTCGTCGACAGGGGGCGAGCAGTACTTC

V: TRBV7-9
size: many
J: TRBJ1-1
D: -
CDR3: CASSLARSRESTEAFF
DNA: TGTGCCAGCAGCTTAGCGCGTAGCAGGGAGTCCACTGAAGCTTTCTTT

V: TRBV6-5
size: -
J: TRBJ1-1
D: TRBD1
CDR3: CASSYKSGTGGEAFF
DNA: TGTGCCAGCAGTTACAAGTCGGGGACAGGGGGCGAAGCTTTCTTT

V: TRBV5-1
size: many
J: TRBJ2-4
D: TRBD1
CDR3: CASSYSEGTGQALAKNIQYF
DNA: TGCGCCAGCAGCTACTCTGAGGGGACAGGGCAAGCACTAGCCAAAAACATTCAGTACTTC

V: TRBV20-1
size: -
J: TRBJ2-1
D: -
CDR3: CSARSRTAYNEQFF
DNA: TGCAGTGCGCGGTCCCGGACAGCCTACAATGAGCAGTTCTTC

V: TRBV7-2
size: -
J: TRBJ1-1
D: TRBD1
CDR3: CASSLQTGARNTEAFF
DNA: TGTGCCAGCAGCTTACAGACAGGGGCAAGGAACACTGAAGCTTTCTTT

V: TRBV6-5
size: few
J: TRBJ2-3
D: -
CDR3: CAIKGRVSTDTQYF
DNA: TGTGCCATCAAGGGGCGCGTTAGCACAGATACGCAGTATTTT

V: TRBV20-1
size: few
J: TRBJ2-5
D: -
CDR3: CSARDGAARETQYF
DNA: TGCAGTGCTAGAGATGGCGCGGCCAGGGAGACCCAGTACTTC

V: TRBV12-3/TRBV12-4
size: -
J: TRBJ1-4
D: TRBD1
CDR3: CASGTGGREKLFF
DNA: TGTGCCAGCGGAACAGGGGGCCGAGAAAAACTGTTTTTT

V: TRBV4-1
size: few
J: TRBJ2-7
D: -
CDR3: CASSQDGPQGPYEQYF
DNA: TGCGCCAGCAGCCAAGATGGGCCCCAGGGACCTTACGAGCAGTACTTC